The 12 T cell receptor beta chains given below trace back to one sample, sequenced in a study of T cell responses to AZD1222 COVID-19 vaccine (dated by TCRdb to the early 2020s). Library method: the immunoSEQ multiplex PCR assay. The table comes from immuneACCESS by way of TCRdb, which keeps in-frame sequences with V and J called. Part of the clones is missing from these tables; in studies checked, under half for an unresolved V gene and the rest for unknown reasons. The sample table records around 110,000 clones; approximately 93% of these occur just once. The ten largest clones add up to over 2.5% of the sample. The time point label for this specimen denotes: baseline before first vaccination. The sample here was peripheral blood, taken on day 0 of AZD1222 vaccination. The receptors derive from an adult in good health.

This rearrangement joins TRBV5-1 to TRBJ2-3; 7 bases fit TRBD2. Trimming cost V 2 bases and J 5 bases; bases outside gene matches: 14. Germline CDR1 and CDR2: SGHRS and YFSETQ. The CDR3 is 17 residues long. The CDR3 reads CASSLLLREPLGDTQYF. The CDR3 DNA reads TGCGCCAGCAGCTTACTGTTGCGGGAGCCCCTGGGAGATACGCAGTATTTT.

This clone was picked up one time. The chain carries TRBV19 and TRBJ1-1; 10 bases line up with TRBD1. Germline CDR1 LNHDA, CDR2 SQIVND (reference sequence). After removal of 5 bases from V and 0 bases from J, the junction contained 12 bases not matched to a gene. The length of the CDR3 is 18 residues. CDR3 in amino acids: CASSPSNRDRGMNTEAFF. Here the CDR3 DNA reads TGTGCCAGTAGTCCTTCGAACCGGGACAGGGGTATGAACACTGAAGCTTTCTTT. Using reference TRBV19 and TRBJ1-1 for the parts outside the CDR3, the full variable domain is DGGITQSPKYLFRKEGQNVTLSCEQNLNHDAMYWYRQDPGQGLRLIYYSQIVNDFQKGDIAEGYSVSREKKESFPLTVTSAQKNPTAFYLCASSPSNRDRGMNTEAFFGQGTRLTVV.

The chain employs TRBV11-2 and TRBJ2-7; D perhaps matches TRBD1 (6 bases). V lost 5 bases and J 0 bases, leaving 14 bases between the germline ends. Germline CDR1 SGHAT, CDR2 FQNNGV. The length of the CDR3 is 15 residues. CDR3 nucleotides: TGTGCCAGCAGCCGCAAACCACAGGGCTCCTACGAGCAGTACTTC. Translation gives CASSRKPQGSYEQYF.

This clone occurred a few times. Here the CDR3 reads CASSYSWVRGGYGYTF. The CDR3 DNA reads as TGTGCCAGCAGTTATTCATGGGTGAGAGGGGGCTATGGCTACACCTTC. The chain employs TRBV28 and TRBJ1-2, with TRBD1 as a possible D gene (6 bases). The germline V gene has CDR1 MDHEN and CDR2 SYDVKM. This CDR3 comprises 16 residues. V gave up 4 bases and J gave up 4 bases, with 19 bases separating them.

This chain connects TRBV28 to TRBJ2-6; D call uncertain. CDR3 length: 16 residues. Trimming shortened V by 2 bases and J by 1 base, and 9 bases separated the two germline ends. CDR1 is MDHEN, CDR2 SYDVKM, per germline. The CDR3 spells CASSLEPDSGANVLTF. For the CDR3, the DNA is TGTGCCAGCAGTTTAGAGCCGGATTCTGGGGCCAACGTCCTGACTTTC.

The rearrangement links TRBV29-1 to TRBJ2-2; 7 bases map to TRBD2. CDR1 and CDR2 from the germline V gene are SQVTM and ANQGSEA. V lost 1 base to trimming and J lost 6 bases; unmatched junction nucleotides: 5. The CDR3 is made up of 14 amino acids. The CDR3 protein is CSVEAGRASGELFF. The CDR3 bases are TGCAGCGTTGAAGCGGGGAGGGCCTCCGGGGAGCTGTTTTTT.

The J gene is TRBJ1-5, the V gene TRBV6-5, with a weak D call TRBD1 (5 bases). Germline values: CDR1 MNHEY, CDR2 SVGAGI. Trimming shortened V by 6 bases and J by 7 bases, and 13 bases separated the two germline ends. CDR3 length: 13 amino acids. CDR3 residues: CASREGTAQPQHF. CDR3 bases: TGTGCCAGCAGAGAGGGGACGGCACAGCCCCAGCATTTT.

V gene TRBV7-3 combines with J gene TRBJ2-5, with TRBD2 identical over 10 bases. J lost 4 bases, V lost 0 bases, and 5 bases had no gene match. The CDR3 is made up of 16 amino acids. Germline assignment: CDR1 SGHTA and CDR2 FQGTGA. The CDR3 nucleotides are TGTGCCAGCAGCTTAACCAGCGGGAGGGCCACAGAGACCCAGTACTTC. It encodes CASSLTSGRATETQYF. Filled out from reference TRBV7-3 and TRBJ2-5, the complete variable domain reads GAGVSQTPSNKVTEKGKYVELRCDPISGHTALYWYRQSLGQGPEFLIYFQGTGAADDSGLPNDRFFAVRPEGSVSTLKIQRTERGDSAVYLCASSLTSGRATETQYFGPGTRLLVL.

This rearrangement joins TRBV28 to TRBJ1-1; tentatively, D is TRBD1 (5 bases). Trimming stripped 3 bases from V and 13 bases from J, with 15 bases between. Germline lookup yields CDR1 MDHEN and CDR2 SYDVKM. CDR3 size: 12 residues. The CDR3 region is CASSLRRVQVFF. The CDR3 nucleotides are TGTGCCAGCAGTTTGCGGAGGGTACAGGTTTTCTTT.

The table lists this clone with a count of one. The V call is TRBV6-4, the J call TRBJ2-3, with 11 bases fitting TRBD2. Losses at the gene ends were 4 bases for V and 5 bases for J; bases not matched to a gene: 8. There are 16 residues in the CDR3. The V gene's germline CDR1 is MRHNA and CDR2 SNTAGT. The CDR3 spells CASSAIAGGPIDTQYF. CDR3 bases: TGTGCCAGCAGTGCTATAGCGGGAGGGCCGATAGATACGCAGTATTTT.

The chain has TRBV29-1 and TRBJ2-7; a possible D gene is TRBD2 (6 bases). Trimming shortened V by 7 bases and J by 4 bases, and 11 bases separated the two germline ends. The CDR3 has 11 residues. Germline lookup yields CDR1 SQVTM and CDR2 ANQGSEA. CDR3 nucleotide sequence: TGCAGCGCAGATAGCGGTTACGAGCAGTACTTC. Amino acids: CSADSGYEQYF.

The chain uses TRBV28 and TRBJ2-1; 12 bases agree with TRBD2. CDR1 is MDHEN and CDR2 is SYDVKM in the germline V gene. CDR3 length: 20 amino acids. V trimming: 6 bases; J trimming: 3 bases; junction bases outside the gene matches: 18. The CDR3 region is CASSYPLGLAGGPGYNEQFF. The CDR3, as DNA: TGTGCCAGCAGCTACCCGCTAGGGCTAGCGGGAGGGCCGGGCTACAATGAGCAGTTCTTC.